This T cell receptor beta chain is from a study of blood T cell repertoires in COVID-19. Libraries were prepared by immunoSEQ multiplex PCR; TCRdb keeps only in-frame clonotypes and omits some of them. The data contain a few hundred thousand clones, approximately 78% of them singletons. Trimming cost V 2 bases and J 6 bases, with 13 bases left between them. Germline CDR1 reads SGHAT; CDR2 reads FQNNGV. The CDR3 loop spans 14 amino acids. This chain joins TRBV11-2 and TRBJ1-1; possibly TRBD1 for D (5 bases). The clonotype was recovered from a woman of 80 years or more with COVID-19, enrolled during active disease. What was sequenced was peripheral blood. CDR3 in DNA: TGTGCCAGCAGCTTACTTAGAGGAGGGGCTGAAGCTTTCTTT. Translating it yields CASSLLRGGAEAFF.